The 17 T cell receptor beta chains below come from one sample, sequenced in a study of CD8 T cells in ankylosing spondylitis. No cognate antigen is known for these TCRs. General observations from the study: A motif in TCR beta, a set of roughly eight highly homologous variants, appeared characteristic of ankylosing spondylitis blood.

TCRdb reanalysed the 5' RACE reads using MiXCR and keeps one entry per CDR3 protein. This table holds approximately 400,000 distinct CDR3 sequences, roughly 15% found once. Input material: blood, either unsorted or a sorted T cell fraction (not recorded which). These receptors all stem from a male donor with ankylosing spondylitis.

Many counts were recorded for this clonotype. The J gene is TRBJ2-7, the V gene TRBV29-1; a weak D match, TRBD2 (5 bases). Germline V gene lookup returns CDR1 SQVTM and CDR2 ANQGSEA. The CDR3 is made up of 13 amino acids. With 7 bases removed from V and 2 bases from J, the gap between germline ends came to 15 bases. Here the CDR3 DNA reads TGCAGCGCCCGGAGAGGGCTTACCTACGAGCAGTACTTC. It yields the protein CSARRGLTYEQYF.

This clonotype has only a few counts. V is TRBV15 and J is TRBJ2-1; 10 positions agree with TRBD2. Per the germline V gene, CDR1 is LNHNV and CDR2 is YYDKDF (reference sequence). CDR3 size: 15 residues. Trimming removed 2 bases from V and 3 bases from J; junction bases left unmatched: 1. For the CDR3, the DNA is TGTGCCACCAGCAGACTAGCGGGGGACTACAATGAGCAGTTCTTC. It encodes CATSRLAGDYNEQFF. The variable domain in full, completed from reference TRBV15 and TRBJ2-1, reads DAMVIQNPRYQVTQFGKPVTLSCSQTLNHNVMYWYQQKSSQAPKLLFHYYDKDFNNEADTPDNFQSRRPNTSFCFLDIRSPGLGDTAMYLCATSRLAGDYNEQFFGPGTRLTVL.

This clonotype has at least ten counts. This chain joins TRBV14 and TRBJ1-5; 8 bases are a match to TRBD1. The CDR3 totals 14 residues. Germline loops: CDR1 SGHDN, CDR2 FVKESK. The ends lost 2 bases at V and 7 bases at J; junction bases unmatched: 4. The CDR3 DNA follows: TGTGCCAGCAGCCAACAGGGGGCCGGGCAGCCCCAGCATTTT. Amino acid sequence: CASSQQGAGQPQHF. Supplemented by reference TRBV14 and TRBJ1-5, the full variable domain reads EAGVTQFPSHSVIEKGQTVTLRCDPISGHDNLYWYRRVMGKEIKFLLHFVKESKQDESGMPNNRFLAERTGGTYSTLKVQPAELEDSGVYFCASSQQGAGQPQHFGDGTRLSIL.

The chain uses TRBV4-1 and TRBJ2-3, with D maybe TRBD1 (5 bases). The germline V gene has CDR1 MGHRA and CDR2 YSYEKL. V gave up 1 base and J gave up 6 bases, with 14 bases separating them. CDR3 size: 15 residues. CDR3 nucleotides: TGCGCCAGCAGCCAAGTGGGGCTACCTAAGGATACGCAGTATTTT. Its translation: CASSQVGLPKDTQYF.

This chain uses TRBV5-6 with TRBJ2-1; D remains ambiguous. CDR1 and CDR2 from the germline V gene are SGHDT and YYEEEE. Trimming stripped 1 base from V and 0 bases from J, with 14 bases between. CDR3 length equals 17 residues. The CDR3, as DNA: TGTGCCAGCAGCTTGCCGGGCGAGCCGAGCTCCTACAATGAGCAGTTCTTC. Residues: CASSLPGEPSSYNEQFF.

The chain couples TRBV29-1 to TRBJ1-1, with no clear D. Germline CDR1 SQVTM, CDR2 ANQGSEA. This CDR3 comprises 14 residues. Trimming pared 4 bases from V and 0 bases from J, leaving 12 bases between. CDR3 region: CSVGRDTMNTEAFF. In nucleotides, the CDR3 is TGCAGCGTTGGGCGGGATACCATGAACACTGAAGCTTTCTTT.

CDR3 sequence: CAISDTALPKAYGYTF. The CDR3 DNA reads as TGTGCCATCAGTGATACGGCGCTTCCCAAGGCCTATGGCTACACCTTC. The chain uses TRBV10-3 and TRBJ1-2; the D is unclear. The CDR3 has 16 amino acids. V was clipped by 3 bases and J by 4 bases, with 18 bases between them. Per germline, CDR1 ENHRY and CDR2 SYGVKD.

This clonotype occurred a few times. V is TRBV10-3 and J is TRBJ2-5, with no clear D. Germline V gene data show CDR1 as ENHRY and CDR2 as SYGVKD. This CDR3 contains 13 residues. Trimming cost V 6 bases and J 1 base, with 9 bases left between them. DNA of the CDR3: TGTGCCATCAGGGCTTTGGGCCAAGAGACCCAGTACTTC. Protein product: CAIRALGQETQYF.

There are a few counts of this clonotype. The V gene is TRBV11-2, the J gene TRBJ1-3; D gene ambiguous. V lost 5 bases to trimming and J lost 4 bases, with 30 bases between them. Germline V gene sequence: CDR1 SGHAT, CDR2 FQNNGV. The CDR3 is 20 amino acids. CDR3 residues: CASSRQTKSSIDVAGNTIYF. The CDR3 DNA reads TGTGCCAGCAGCCGCCAGACGAAAAGCTCCATAGACGTAGCGGGAAACACCATATATTTT.

This rearrangement joins TRBV12-3 or TRBV12-4 to TRBJ1-1; D may be TRBD1 (5 bases). The CDR3 has 14 amino acids. V shed 5 bases and J shed 4 bases, with 14 bases lying between them. The DNA for the CDR3 is TGTGCCAGCAGTCTAGGACATAGTAGCACTGAAGCTTTCTTT. It encodes CASSLGHSSTEAFF.

The chain is built from TRBV11-1 and TRBJ2-3; D ambiguous. The CDR3 spans 12 residues. Germline CDR1 SGHAT, CDR2 FQDESV (reference sequence). The ends were cut back, 3 bases at V and 8 bases at J, with 9 bases in the middle. The CDR3 nucleotides are TGTGCCAGCAGCTTGCCTCAAACTACGCAGTATTTT. Translation gives CASSLPQTTQYF.

This clonotype was seen a handful of times. The V gene is TRBV28, the J gene TRBJ2-1; 11 bases line up with TRBD2. CDR1 MDHEN and CDR2 SYDVKM come from the germline V gene. The CDR3 runs to 16 residues. J lost 5 bases, V lost 5 bases, and 8 bases had no gene match. CDR3 nucleotide sequence: TGTGCCAGCAGTACCCCCGGGACTAGCGGTCACAATGAGCAGTTCTTC. Amino acids: CASSTPGTSGHNEQFF.

This clonotype was observed a handful of times. The chain combines TRBV5-1 with TRBJ2-3; 16 bases fit TRBD2. The CDR3 sequence is 16 residues long. Germline loops: CDR1 SGHRS, CDR2 YFSETQ. V lost 4 bases and J lost 6; bases outside the gene matches: 5. This CDR3 reads CASSGGTSGRADTQYF. The CDR3 DNA follows: TGCGCCAGCAGCGGCGGGACTAGCGGGAGGGCGGATACGCAGTATTTT.

The gene calls are TRBV9 and TRBJ2-1; maybe TRBD1 (6 bases). The CDR3 contains 14 residues. CDR1 is SGDLS and CDR2 is YYNGEE in the germline V gene. The germline V and J ends were trimmed by 3 bases and 12 bases, with 19 bases remaining between them. The chain's CDR3 is CASSAGTTGTMQFF. The CDR3 region has the DNA TGTGCCAGCAGCGCCGGTACTACCGGGACAATGCAGTTCTTC.

The chain combines TRBV7-4 with TRBJ2-7; TRBD1 might be the D (7 bases). This CDR3 contains 14 residues. Germline V lookup: CDR1 SGHVT, CDR2 SQSDAQ. With 1 base removed from V and 6 bases from J, the gap between germline ends came to 13 bases. CDR3 bases: TGTGCCAGCAGCTTAGTTCGGCAGGGGGGCGAGCAGTACTTC. As protein: CASSLVRQGGEQYF.

The V call is TRBV20-1, the J call TRBJ2-7; unclear D gene. This CDR3 has 14 amino acids. Germline CDR1 is DFQATT and CDR2 is SNEGSKA (reference sequence). V lost 3 bases and J lost 3, with 15 bases in between. CDR3 sequence (DNA): TGCAGTGCTAGTCGTGCGGCTCCAAACTACGAGCAGTACTTC. Translated: CSASRAAPNYEQYF.

V and J are TRBV20-1 and TRBJ2-7; TRBD2 agrees at 12 bases. V was clipped by 6 bases and J by 7 bases; unmatched bases: 10. There are 14 residues in the CDR3. Germline V gene data show CDR1 as DFQATT and CDR2 as SNEGSKA (reference sequence). The CDR3 loop reads CSAYLAGTSGEQYF. The CDR3 region has the DNA TGCAGTGCGTACCTCGCAGGGACTAGCGGGGAGCAGTACTTC.